This T cell receptor beta chain was observed in a study of blood T cell repertoires in COVID-19. The wider study: From T cells, B-cell-depleted T cells, or PBMCs came the material, which was cDNA or gDNA.

As handled by the study authors: Amplifying reference gene primers gave estimates of nucleated cell counts. Repertoires were generated with immunoSEQ multiplex PCR, while TCRdb's copy carries only in-frame clones and drops some. V and J calls and clone size are copied from that table; D and trimming were computed from the DNA. The table has 300,000 to 450,000 clones, less than 85% seen once. This CDR3 is built from 13 residues. Deletions cut 4 bases from V and 6 bases from J, with 11 bases between. In germline, CDR1 is KGHDR, CDR2 SFDVKD. The TCR originated in a woman younger than 35 with acute or convalescent COVID-19. This chain links TRBV24-1 with TRBJ1-2; D call uncertain. Sample: peripheral blood. Written as DNA, the CDR3 is TGTGCCACCAGTGACCGAGACTCGGATGGCTACACCTTC. As protein: CATSDRDSDGYTF.